The rows below give T cell receptor beta chains drawn from one sample of a study of regulatory T cells in long-lasting Graves disease. Using its own MiXCR run on the multiplex PCR reads, TCRdb lists one record per CDR3 protein. The sample shows some 230,000 distinct CDR3 sequences, around 17% of them seen only once. This sample comprised peripheral blood mononuclear cells (PBMCs), obtained at new diagnosis, from a patient treated with antithyroid drugs. The source of these receptors is a female donor with Graves disease. Both conserved end residues are part of each CDR3. Fields, in order: clone size, D gene, V gene, J gene, CDR3 protein, CDR3 DNA. D genes are given only for firm matches. Clone size is not always given. Where it is, it says once, few, many or a class for expanded clones.

clone size: NA
D gene: TRBD1
V gene: TRBV4-3
J gene: TRBJ1-4
CDR3 protein: CASSQDVRRGQEEKLFF
CDR3 DNA: TGCGCCAGCAGCCAAGACGTGCGGCGTGGACAGGAAGAAAAACTGTTTTTT

clone size: few
D gene: NA
V gene: TRBV7-9
J gene: TRBJ2-7
CDR3 protein: CASSDINSYEQYF
CDR3 DNA: TGTGCCAGCAGCGACATAAACTCCTACGAGCAGTACTTC

clone size: many
D gene: NA
V gene: TRBV2
J gene: TRBJ2-6
CDR3 protein: CASALGTHNVLTF
CDR3 DNA: TGTGCCAGTGCCCTTGGGACACACAACGTCCTGACTTTC

clone size: many
D gene: NA
V gene: TRBV28
J gene: TRBJ2-1
CDR3 protein: CASSPPRGRDEQFF
CDR3 DNA: TGTGCCAGCAGTCCTCCCCGGGGACGCGATGAGCAGTTCTTC

clone size: many
D gene: TRBD2
V gene: TRBV6-4
J gene: TRBJ2-1
CDR3 protein: CASSETSGGNEQFF
CDR3 DNA: TGTGCCAGCAGTGAAACTAGCGGAGGCAATGAGCAGTTCTTC

clone size: NA
D gene: NA
V gene: TRBV19
J gene: TRBJ1-3
CDR3 protein: CASSIDPGGVGNTIYF
CDR3 DNA: TGTGCCAGTAGTATAGATCCGGGAGGAGTTGGAAACACCATATATTTT

clone size: few
D gene: NA
V gene: TRBV14
J gene: TRBJ2-7
CDR3 protein: CASSQDWKGEQYF
CDR3 DNA: TGTGCCAGCAGCCAAGATTGGAAGGGGGAGCAGTACTTC

clone size: NA
D gene: NA
V gene: TRBV6-2/TRBV6-3
J gene: TRBJ2-5
CDR3 protein: CASKDTAKTQYF
CDR3 DNA: TGTGCCAGCAAGGACACGGCCAAGACCCAGTACTTC

clone size: many
D gene: NA
V gene: TRBV2
J gene: TRBJ1-2
CDR3 protein: CASSDRVPLYGYTF
CDR3 DNA: TGTGCCAGCAGTGACAGGGTCCCCCTCTATGGCTACACCTTC

clone size: many
D gene: NA
V gene: TRBV10-3
J gene: TRBJ2-5
CDR3 protein: CATADTDRETQYF
CDR3 DNA: TGTGCCACCGCGGACACGGACCGAGAGACCCAGTACTTC

clone size: many
D gene: NA
V gene: TRBV6-5
J gene: TRBJ1-6
CDR3 protein: CASSYLYSPLHF
CDR3 DNA: TGTGCCAGCAGTTACCTCTATTCACCCCTCCACTTT

clone size: NA
D gene: TRBD2
V gene: TRBV20-1
J gene: TRBJ2-5
CDR3 protein: CSARDFIAGGGETQYF
CDR3 DNA: TGCAGTGCTAGAGATTTTATAGCGGGAGGTGGCGAGACCCAGTACTTC

clone size: many
D gene: NA
V gene: TRBV20-1
J gene: TRBJ2-3
CDR3 protein: CSATGTALGTDTQYF
CDR3 DNA: TGCAGTGCCACCGGGACCGCCCTGGGGACAGATACGCAGTATTTT

clone size: many
D gene: TRBD1
V gene: TRBV2
J gene: TRBJ1-3
CDR3 protein: CASSRDRGNGNTIYF
CDR3 DNA: TGTGCCAGCAGCCGGGACAGGGGAAATGGAAACACCATATATTTT

clone size: few
D gene: NA
V gene: TRBV20-1
J gene: TRBJ2-2
CDR3 protein: CSAPRWTGELFF
CDR3 DNA: TGCAGTGCTCCTAGGTGGACCGGGGAGCTGTTTTTT

clone size: many
D gene: NA
V gene: TRBV7-9
J gene: TRBJ1-1
CDR3 protein: CASSFEDTEAFF
CDR3 DNA: TGTGCCAGCAGCTTCGAGGACACTGAAGCTTTCTTT

clone size: many
D gene: TRBD2
V gene: TRBV13
J gene: TRBJ2-3
CDR3 protein: CASSLGRASGSLDTQYF
CDR3 DNA: TGTGCCAGCAGCTTAGGCCGCGCTAGCGGGAGTTTGGATACGCAGTATTTT

clone size: many
D gene: TRBD1
V gene: TRBV12-3/TRBV12-4
J gene: TRBJ2-7
CDR3 protein: CASSLARGRDEQYF
CDR3 DNA: TGTGCCAGCAGTTTAGCGAGGGGGCGGGACGAGCAGTACTTC

clone size: NA
D gene: NA
V gene: TRBV4-1
J gene: TRBJ2-3
CDR3 protein: CASSQDRNTDTPYF
CDR3 DNA: TGCGCCAGCAGCCAAGACAGGAACACAGATACGCCGTATTTT

clone size: few
D gene: NA
V gene: TRBV20-1
J gene: TRBJ2-1
CDR3 protein: CSARESRDGEQFF
CDR3 DNA: TGCAGTGCTAGGGAGAGCAGGGACGGTGAGCAGTTCTTC

clone size: NA
D gene: NA
V gene: TRBV6-2/TRBV6-3
J gene: TRBJ2-2
CDR3 protein: CASSRGDTGELFF
CDR3 DNA: TGTGCCAGCAGTCGCGGCGACACCGGGGAGCTGTTTTTT

clone size: many
D gene: NA
V gene: TRBV28
J gene: TRBJ1-2
CDR3 protein: CASTMDTTGGYTF
CDR3 DNA: TGTGCCAGCACCATGGACACGACGGGCGGCTACACCTTC

clone size: many
D gene: NA
V gene: TRBV18
J gene: TRBJ1-1
CDR3 protein: CASSSTKLDTEAFF
CDR3 DNA: TGTGCCAGCTCATCGACGAAGCTAGACACTGAAGCTTTCTTT

clone size: many
D gene: NA
V gene: TRBV19
J gene: TRBJ1-1
CDR3 protein: CASRGLRNTEAFF
CDR3 DNA: TGTGCCAGTAGAGGCTTGCGGAACACTGAAGCTTTCTTT

clone size: few
D gene: NA
V gene: TRBV7-9
J gene: TRBJ2-7
CDR3 protein: CASSNSAYEQYF
CDR3 DNA: TGTGCCAGCAGCAACAGTGCCTACGAGCAGTACTTC

clone size: many
D gene: TRBD2
V gene: TRBV20-1
J gene: TRBJ2-3
CDR3 protein: CSARDQRGVTDTQYF
CDR3 DNA: TGCAGTGCTAGGGACCAGCGGGGGGTCACAGATACGCAGTATTTT

clone size: few
D gene: NA
V gene: TRBV19
J gene: TRBJ2-1
CDR3 protein: CASSIDPSRQFF
CDR3 DNA: TGTGCCAGTAGTATCGACCCATCCAGGCAGTTCTTC

clone size: few
D gene: NA
V gene: TRBV5-6
J gene: TRBJ2-2
CDR3 protein: CASSQGAQGTGELFF
CDR3 DNA: TGCGCCAGCAGCCAAGGGGCCCAGGGGACCGGGGAGCTGTTTTTT

clone size: NA
D gene: NA
V gene: TRBV2
J gene: TRBJ2-2
CDR3 protein: CASSRQVGGGELFF
CDR3 DNA: TGTGCCAGCAGCAGACAGGTTGGAGGAGGGGAGCTGTTTTTT

clone size: many
D gene: NA
V gene: TRBV28
J gene: TRBJ2-1
CDR3 protein: CASRPSIWEEQFF
CDR3 DNA: TGTGCCAGCAGGCCCTCAATCTGGGAAGAGCAGTTCTTC

clone size: many
D gene: TRBD2
V gene: TRBV11-3
J gene: TRBJ2-1
CDR3 protein: CASHGRAGFEQFF
CDR3 DNA: TGTGCCAGCCACGGGAGGGCCGGTTTTGAGCAGTTCTTC

clone size: many
D gene: NA
V gene: TRBV6-1
J gene: TRBJ2-2
CDR3 protein: CASTKRLKGTGELFF
CDR3 DNA: TGTGCCAGCACCAAACGCCTCAAGGGCACCGGGGAGCTGTTTTTT

clone size: many
D gene: NA
V gene: TRBV29-1
J gene: TRBJ1-4
CDR3 protein: CSVAGLRGSEKLFF
CDR3 DNA: TGCAGCGTTGCAGGGCTGAGAGGGTCTGAAAAACTGTTTTTT

clone size: many
D gene: TRBD2
V gene: TRBV29-1
J gene: TRBJ2-2
CDR3 protein: CSVDLAGNTGELFF
CDR3 DNA: TGCAGCGTTGACCTAGCGGGAAACACCGGGGAGCTGTTTTTT

clone size: many
D gene: TRBD1
V gene: TRBV27
J gene: TRBJ1-4
CDR3 protein: CASSLRGQEKLFF
CDR3 DNA: TGTGCCAGCAGTTTAAGGGGGCAGGAAAAACTGTTTTTT

clone size: many
D gene: NA
V gene: TRBV19
J gene: TRBJ2-2
CDR3 protein: CASELPNTGELFF
CDR3 DNA: TGTGCCAGTGAACTACCGAACACCGGGGAGCTGTTTTTT

clone size: many
D gene: NA
V gene: TRBV24-1
J gene: TRBJ1-1
CDR3 protein: CATRNSMNTEAFF
CDR3 DNA: TGTGCCACCAGAAACAGCATGAACACTGAAGCTTTCTTT

clone size: many
D gene: NA
V gene: TRBV6-5
J gene: TRBJ1-1
CDR3 protein: CASSLTVDTEAFF
CDR3 DNA: TGTGCCAGCAGTTTGACCGTAGACACTGAAGCTTTCTTT

clone size: many
D gene: NA
V gene: TRBV20-1
J gene: TRBJ2-1
CDR3 protein: CSARLPTSNEQFF
CDR3 DNA: TGCAGTGCTAGACTCCCCACTAGCAATGAGCAGTTCTTC

clone size: many
D gene: NA
V gene: TRBV29-1
J gene: TRBJ2-3
CDR3 protein: CSGHGSGHTDTQYF
CDR3 DNA: TGCAGCGGCCATGGGAGCGGGCACACAGATACGCAGTATTTT

clone size: NA
D gene: NA
V gene: TRBV12-3/TRBV12-4
J gene: TRBJ1-1
CDR3 protein: CASSPDVGRDTEAFF
CDR3 DNA: TGTGCCAGCAGCCCCGACGTAGGGCGCGACACTGAAGCTTTCTTT

clone size: many
D gene: TRBD1
V gene: TRBV7-9
J gene: TRBJ1-2
CDR3 protein: CASSLGGGESYGYTF
CDR3 DNA: TGTGCCAGCAGCTTAGGAGGGGGCGAGAGTTATGGCTACACCTTC

clone size: many
D gene: NA
V gene: TRBV12-3/TRBV12-4
J gene: TRBJ2-6
CDR3 protein: CASSLGGRGANVLTF
CDR3 DNA: TGTGCCAGCAGTTTAGGGGGCAGAGGGGCCAACGTCCTGACTTTC

clone size: many
D gene: NA
V gene: TRBV2
J gene: TRBJ2-3
CDR3 protein: CASSDSGGEDTQYF
CDR3 DNA: TGTGCCAGCAGTGACAGCGGAGGGGAAGATACGCAGTATTTT

clone size: many
D gene: NA
V gene: TRBV27
J gene: TRBJ2-7
CDR3 protein: CASSFAGGSSYEQYF
CDR3 DNA: TGTGCCAGCAGTTTTGCCGGAGGGAGCTCCTACGAGCAGTACTTC

clone size: many
D gene: TRBD2
V gene: TRBV30
J gene: TRBJ2-1
CDR3 protein: CAWSVQAGVPNEQFF
CDR3 DNA: TGTGCCTGGAGTGTACAAGCGGGAGTCCCCAATGAGCAGTTCTTC

clone size: many
D gene: TRBD1
V gene: TRBV2
J gene: TRBJ1-6
CDR3 protein: CASSVDRGGSPLHF
CDR3 DNA: TGTGCCAGCAGTGTCGACAGGGGTGGTTCACCCCTCCACTTT

clone size: many
D gene: TRBD2
V gene: TRBV9
J gene: TRBJ2-3
CDR3 protein: CASSTLAGYTDTQYF
CDR3 DNA: TGTGCCAGCAGCACCTTAGCGGGCTACACAGATACGCAGTATTTT

clone size: many
D gene: TRBD2
V gene: TRBV20-1
J gene: TRBJ2-4
CDR3 protein: CSANLAGGPSGKNIQYF
CDR3 DNA: TGCAGTGCAAATTTAGCGGGAGGGCCATCGGGAAAAAACATTCAGTACTTC

clone size: many
D gene: NA
V gene: TRBV27
J gene: TRBJ1-6
CDR3 protein: CASSLVREFSPLHF
CDR3 DNA: TGTGCCAGCAGTTTGGTCAGGGAATTTTCACCCCTCCACTTT

clone size: NA
D gene: NA
V gene: TRBV20-1
J gene: TRBJ1-1
CDR3 protein: CSARDDRVSIGTEAFF
CDR3 DNA: TGCAGTGCTAGAGATGACCGGGTCTCGATAGGCACTGAAGCTTTCTTT

clone size: many
D gene: TRBD2
V gene: TRBV13
J gene: TRBJ2-7
CDR3 protein: CASSLEAGAREQYF
CDR3 DNA: TGTGCCAGCAGCTTAGAGGCGGGAGCCCGCGAGCAGTACTTC

clone size: many
D gene: NA
V gene: TRBV29-1
J gene: TRBJ1-1
CDR3 protein: CSVDTGGRTEAFF
CDR3 DNA: TGCAGCGTTGATACCGGGGGCCGCACTGAAGCTTTCTTT

clone size: many
D gene: TRBD1
V gene: TRBV20-1
J gene: TRBJ1-4
CDR3 protein: CSASWGQGKEKLFF
CDR3 DNA: TGCAGTGCTAGTTGGGGACAGGGGAAAGAAAAACTGTTTTTT

clone size: many
D gene: NA
V gene: TRBV11-1
J gene: TRBJ2-5
CDR3 protein: CASSGPGTVQETQYF
CDR3 DNA: TGTGCCAGCAGCGGTCCCGGGACGGTCCAAGAGACCCAGTACTTC

clone size: many
D gene: TRBD2
V gene: TRBV19
J gene: TRBJ2-5
CDR3 protein: CASSGTSGQETQYF
CDR3 DNA: TGTGCCAGTAGTGGGACTAGCGGCCAAGAGACCCAGTACTTC

clone size: NA
D gene: NA
V gene: TRBV27
J gene: TRBJ1-2
CDR3 protein: CASKPSSWYGYTF
CDR3 DNA: TGTGCCAGCAAACCCTCGAGTTGGTATGGCTACACCTTC

clone size: many
D gene: NA
V gene: TRBV9
J gene: TRBJ2-3
CDR3 protein: CASSVRTDTQYF
CDR3 DNA: TGTGCCAGCAGCGTGCGCACAGATACGCAGTATTTT

clone size: many
D gene: TRBD1
V gene: TRBV5-1
J gene: TRBJ2-1
CDR3 protein: CASSLAVTGTYNEQFF
CDR3 DNA: TGCGCCAGCAGCTTGGCCGTGACAGGGACCTACAATGAGCAGTTCTTC

clone size: NA
D gene: NA
V gene: TRBV11-1
J gene: TRBJ2-3
CDR3 protein: CASSEGPPGTDTQYF
CDR3 DNA: TGTGCCAGCAGTGAAGGCCCCCCCGGCACAGATACGCAGTATTTT